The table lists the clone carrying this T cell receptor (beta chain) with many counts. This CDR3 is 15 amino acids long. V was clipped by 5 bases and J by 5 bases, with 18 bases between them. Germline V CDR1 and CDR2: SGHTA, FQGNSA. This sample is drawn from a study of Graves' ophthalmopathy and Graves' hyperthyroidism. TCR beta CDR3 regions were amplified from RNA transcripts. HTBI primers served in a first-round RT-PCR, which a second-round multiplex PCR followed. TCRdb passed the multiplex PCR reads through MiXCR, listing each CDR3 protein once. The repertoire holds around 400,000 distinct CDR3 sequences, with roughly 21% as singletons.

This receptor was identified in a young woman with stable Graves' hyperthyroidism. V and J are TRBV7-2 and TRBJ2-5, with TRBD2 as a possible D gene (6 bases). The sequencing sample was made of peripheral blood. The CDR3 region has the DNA TGTGCCAGCAGCGGACGGGACTCCCAGTTGGAGACCCAGTACTTC. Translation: CASSGRDSQLETQYF.